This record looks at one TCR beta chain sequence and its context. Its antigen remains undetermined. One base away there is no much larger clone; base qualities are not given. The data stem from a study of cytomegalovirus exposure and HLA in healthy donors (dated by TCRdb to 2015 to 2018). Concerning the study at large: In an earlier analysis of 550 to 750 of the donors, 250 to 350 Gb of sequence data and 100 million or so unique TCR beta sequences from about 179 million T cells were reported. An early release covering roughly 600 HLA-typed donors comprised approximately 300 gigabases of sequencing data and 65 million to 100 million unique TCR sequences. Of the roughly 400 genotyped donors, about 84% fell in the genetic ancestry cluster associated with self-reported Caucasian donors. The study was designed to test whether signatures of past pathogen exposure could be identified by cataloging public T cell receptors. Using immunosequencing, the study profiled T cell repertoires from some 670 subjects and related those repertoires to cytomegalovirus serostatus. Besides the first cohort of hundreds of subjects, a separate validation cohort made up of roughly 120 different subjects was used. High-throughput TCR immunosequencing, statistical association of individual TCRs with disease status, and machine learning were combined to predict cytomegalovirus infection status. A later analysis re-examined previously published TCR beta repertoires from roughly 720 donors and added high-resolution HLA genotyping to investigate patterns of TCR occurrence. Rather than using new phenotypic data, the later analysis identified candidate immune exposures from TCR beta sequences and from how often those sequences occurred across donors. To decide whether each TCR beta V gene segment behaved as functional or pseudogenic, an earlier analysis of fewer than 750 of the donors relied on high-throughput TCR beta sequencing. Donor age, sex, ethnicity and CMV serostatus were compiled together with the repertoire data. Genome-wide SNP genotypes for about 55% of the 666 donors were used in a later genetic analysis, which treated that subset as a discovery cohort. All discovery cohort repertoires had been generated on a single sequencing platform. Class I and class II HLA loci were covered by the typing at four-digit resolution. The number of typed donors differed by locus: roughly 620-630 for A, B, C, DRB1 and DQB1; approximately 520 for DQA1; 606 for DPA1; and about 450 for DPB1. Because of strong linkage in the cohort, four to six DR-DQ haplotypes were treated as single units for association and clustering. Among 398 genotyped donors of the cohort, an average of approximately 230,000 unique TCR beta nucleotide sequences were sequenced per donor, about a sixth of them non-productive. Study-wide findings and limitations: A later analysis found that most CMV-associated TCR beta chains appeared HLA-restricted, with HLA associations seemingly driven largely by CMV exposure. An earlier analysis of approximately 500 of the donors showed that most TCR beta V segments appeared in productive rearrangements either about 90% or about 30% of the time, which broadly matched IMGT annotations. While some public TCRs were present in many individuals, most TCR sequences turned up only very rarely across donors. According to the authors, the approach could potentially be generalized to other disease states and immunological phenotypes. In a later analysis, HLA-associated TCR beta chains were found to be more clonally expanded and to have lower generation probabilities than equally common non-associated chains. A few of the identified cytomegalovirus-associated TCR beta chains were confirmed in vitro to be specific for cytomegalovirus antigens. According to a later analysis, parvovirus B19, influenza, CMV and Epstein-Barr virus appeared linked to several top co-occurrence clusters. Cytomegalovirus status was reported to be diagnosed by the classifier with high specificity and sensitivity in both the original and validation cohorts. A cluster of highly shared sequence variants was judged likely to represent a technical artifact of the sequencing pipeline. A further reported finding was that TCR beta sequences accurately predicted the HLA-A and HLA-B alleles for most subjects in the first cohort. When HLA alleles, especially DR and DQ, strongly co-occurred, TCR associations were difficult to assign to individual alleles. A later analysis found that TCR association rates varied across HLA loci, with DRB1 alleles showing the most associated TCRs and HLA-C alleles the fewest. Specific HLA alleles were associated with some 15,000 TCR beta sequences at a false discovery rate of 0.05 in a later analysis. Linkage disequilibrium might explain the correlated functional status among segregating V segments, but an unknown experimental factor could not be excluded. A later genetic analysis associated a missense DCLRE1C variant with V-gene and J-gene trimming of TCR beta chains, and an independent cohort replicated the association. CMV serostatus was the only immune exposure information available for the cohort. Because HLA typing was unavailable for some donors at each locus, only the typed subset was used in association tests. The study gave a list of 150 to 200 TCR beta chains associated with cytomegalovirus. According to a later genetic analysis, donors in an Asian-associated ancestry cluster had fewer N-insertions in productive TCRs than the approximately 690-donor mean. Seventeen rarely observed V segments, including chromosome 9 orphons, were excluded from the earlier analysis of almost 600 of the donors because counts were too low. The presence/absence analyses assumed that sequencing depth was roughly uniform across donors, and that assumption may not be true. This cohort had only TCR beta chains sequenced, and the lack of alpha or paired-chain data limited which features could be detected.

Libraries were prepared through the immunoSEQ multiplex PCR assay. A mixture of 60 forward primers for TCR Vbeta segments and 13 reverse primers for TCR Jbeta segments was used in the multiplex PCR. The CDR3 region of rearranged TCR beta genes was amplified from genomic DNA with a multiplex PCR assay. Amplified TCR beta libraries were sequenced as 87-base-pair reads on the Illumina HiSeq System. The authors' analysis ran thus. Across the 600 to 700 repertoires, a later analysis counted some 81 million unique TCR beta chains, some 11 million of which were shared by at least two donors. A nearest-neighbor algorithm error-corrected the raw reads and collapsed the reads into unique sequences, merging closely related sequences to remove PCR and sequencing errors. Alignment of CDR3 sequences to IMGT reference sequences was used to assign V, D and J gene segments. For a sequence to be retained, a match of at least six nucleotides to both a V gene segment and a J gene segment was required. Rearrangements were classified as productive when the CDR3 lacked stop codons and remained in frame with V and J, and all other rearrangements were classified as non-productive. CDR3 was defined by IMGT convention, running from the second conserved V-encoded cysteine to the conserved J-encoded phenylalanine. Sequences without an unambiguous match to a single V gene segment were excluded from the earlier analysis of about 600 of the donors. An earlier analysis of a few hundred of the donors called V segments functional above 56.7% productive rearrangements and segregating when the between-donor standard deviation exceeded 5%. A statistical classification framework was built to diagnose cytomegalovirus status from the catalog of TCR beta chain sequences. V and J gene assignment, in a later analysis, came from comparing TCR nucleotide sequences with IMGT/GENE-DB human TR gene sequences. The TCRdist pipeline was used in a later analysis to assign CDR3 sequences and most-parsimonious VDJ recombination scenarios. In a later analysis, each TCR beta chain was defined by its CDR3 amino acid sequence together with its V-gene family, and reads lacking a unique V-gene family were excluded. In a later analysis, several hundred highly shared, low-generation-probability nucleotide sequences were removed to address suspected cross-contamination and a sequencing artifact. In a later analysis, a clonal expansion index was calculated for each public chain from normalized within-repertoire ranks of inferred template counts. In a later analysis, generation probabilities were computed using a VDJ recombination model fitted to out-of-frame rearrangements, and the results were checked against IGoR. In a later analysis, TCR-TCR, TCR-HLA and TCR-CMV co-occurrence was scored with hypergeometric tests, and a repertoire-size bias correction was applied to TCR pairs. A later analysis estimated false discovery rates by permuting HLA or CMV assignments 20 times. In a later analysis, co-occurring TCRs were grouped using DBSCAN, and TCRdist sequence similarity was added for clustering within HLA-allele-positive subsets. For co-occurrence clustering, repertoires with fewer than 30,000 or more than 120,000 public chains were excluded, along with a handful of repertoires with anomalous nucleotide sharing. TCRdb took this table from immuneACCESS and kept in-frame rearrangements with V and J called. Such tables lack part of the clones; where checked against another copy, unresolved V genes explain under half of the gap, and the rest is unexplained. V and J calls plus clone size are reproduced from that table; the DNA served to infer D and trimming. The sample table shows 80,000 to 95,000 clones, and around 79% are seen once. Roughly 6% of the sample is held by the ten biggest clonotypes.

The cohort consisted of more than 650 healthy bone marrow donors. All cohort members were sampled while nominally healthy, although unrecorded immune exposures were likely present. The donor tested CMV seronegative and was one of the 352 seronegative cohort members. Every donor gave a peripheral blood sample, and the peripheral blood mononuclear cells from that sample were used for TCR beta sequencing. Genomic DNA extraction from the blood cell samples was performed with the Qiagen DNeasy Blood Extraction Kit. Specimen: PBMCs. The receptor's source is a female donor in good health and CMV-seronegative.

The nucleotide sequence is TGCGCCAGCAGTCAATCGAACTCGGGTCTCCCCTACGAGCAGTACTTC. The resulting protein is CASSQSNSGLPYEQYF. This chain joins TRBV23-1 to TRBJ2-7, with the D gene call left open. TRBV23-1 falls under the ORF class, with uncertain function. From the cysteine through the phenylalanine, the CDR3 covers 16 amino acids. CDR3 DNA is the only sequence kept; it has 48 bases, read in frame from the first base. V sheds 0 bases and J sheds 2 bases, leaving 14 bases between their ends.